These T cell receptor beta chains were read from a single sample in a study of shared clonotypes between healthy human individuals. Only in-frame clones appear in the TCRdb table, and some are missing; sequencing was by immunoSEQ multiplex PCR. Found here are about 960,000 clones, roughly 72% of them singletons; the top ten hold about 1.5%. Sequenced sample: memory CD4+ T cells sorted from blood. The receptors were gathered from a man between 18 and 35 years old in good health. Each CDR3 is given with its conserved first and last residue. Each record gives: V gene, J gene, D gene, clone size, CDR3 DNA, CDR3 protein. D genes are given only for firm matches. Rows may omit the clone size; those that give it use once, few, many or a size class.

V gene: TRBV2
J gene: TRBJ2-7
D gene: TRBD1
clone size: NA
CDR3 DNA: TGTGCCAGCAGGCAGGACAGGAGTCTCCACGAGCAGTACTTC
CDR3 protein: CASRQDRSLHEQYF

V gene: TRBV28
J gene: TRBJ1-1
D gene: TRBD1
clone size: NA
CDR3 DNA: TGTGCCAGCAGTTTCTCACTCACAGGGGGTAAGGGGACTGAAGCTTTCTTT
CDR3 protein: CASSFSLTGGKGTEAFF

V gene: TRBV7-9
J gene: TRBJ2-7
D gene: NA
clone size: NA
CDR3 DNA: TGTGCCAGCAGCCTTCAAACAGGGAACGAGCAGTACTTC
CDR3 protein: CASSLQTGNEQYF

V gene: TRBV18
J gene: TRBJ2-2
D gene: TRBD2
clone size: few
CDR3 DNA: TGTGCCAGCTCACCTCGGACTAGCGGGAGTGGGGAGCTGTTTTTT
CDR3 protein: CASSPRTSGSGELFF

V gene: TRBV7-6
J gene: TRBJ2-7
D gene: NA
clone size: NA
CDR3 DNA: TGTGCCAGCAGCTTAGGTCGGGCTGGACGGGACGAGCAGTACTTC
CDR3 protein: CASSLGRAGRDEQYF

V gene: TRBV11-3
J gene: TRBJ2-1
D gene: TRBD1
clone size: NA
CDR3 DNA: TGTGCCAGCAGCTCAGGGACAGGTTCCTACAATGAGCAGTTCTTC
CDR3 protein: CASSSGTGSYNEQFF

V gene: TRBV5-4
J gene: TRBJ1-2
D gene: NA
clone size: NA
CDR3 DNA: TGTGCCAGCAGCTTGGTGGAAAGAGCCTATGGCTACACCTTC
CDR3 protein: CASSLVERAYGYTF

V gene: TRBV2
J gene: TRBJ2-1
D gene: NA
clone size: NA
CDR3 DNA: TGTGCCAGCAGCTTACAGAGGGAGCAGTTCTTC
CDR3 protein: CASSLQREQFF

V gene: TRBV7-2
J gene: TRBJ2-7
D gene: NA
clone size: NA
CDR3 DNA: TGTGCCAGCAGCTTATCCAGGGTATCCTACGAGCAGTACTTC
CDR3 protein: CASSLSRVSYEQYF

V gene: TRBV5-1
J gene: TRBJ2-7
D gene: NA
clone size: NA
CDR3 DNA: TGCGCCAGCAGCCCGCACAGTGTACACTACGAGCAGTACTTC
CDR3 protein: CASSPHSVHYEQYF

V gene: TRBV4-1
J gene: TRBJ1-2
D gene: NA
clone size: few
CDR3 DNA: TGCGCCAGCAGCCAAGAGGCGGTAGCTAACTATGGCTACACCTTC
CDR3 protein: CASSQEAVANYGYTF

V gene: TRBV10-3
J gene: TRBJ1-1
D gene: TRBD1
clone size: few
CDR3 DNA: TGTGCCATCAGTAACAAACAGGGGGCGAACACTGAAGCTTTCTTT
CDR3 protein: CAISNKQGANTEAFF

V gene: TRBV5-1
J gene: TRBJ2-1
D gene: TRBD2
clone size: NA
CDR3 DNA: TGCGCCAGCAGCTTGGCGCGGGGGGGTTACAATGAGCAGTTCTTC
CDR3 protein: CASSLARGGYNEQFF

V gene: TRBV6-5
J gene: TRBJ1-1
D gene: TRBD1
clone size: NA
CDR3 DNA: TGTGCCAGCAGCACCTCGGGACAGGGGGACACTGAAGCTTTCTTT
CDR3 protein: CASSTSGQGDTEAFF

V gene: TRBV19
J gene: TRBJ1-1
D gene: NA
clone size: many
CDR3 DNA: TGTGCCAGTAATGGCGCCACTGAAGCTTTCTTT
CDR3 protein: CASNGATEAFF

V gene: TRBV6-6
J gene: TRBJ2-6
D gene: NA
clone size: NA
CDR3 DNA: TGTGCCAGCAGGACCGACCGAGCCTCTGGGGCCAACGTCCTGACTTTC
CDR3 protein: CASRTDRASGANVLTF